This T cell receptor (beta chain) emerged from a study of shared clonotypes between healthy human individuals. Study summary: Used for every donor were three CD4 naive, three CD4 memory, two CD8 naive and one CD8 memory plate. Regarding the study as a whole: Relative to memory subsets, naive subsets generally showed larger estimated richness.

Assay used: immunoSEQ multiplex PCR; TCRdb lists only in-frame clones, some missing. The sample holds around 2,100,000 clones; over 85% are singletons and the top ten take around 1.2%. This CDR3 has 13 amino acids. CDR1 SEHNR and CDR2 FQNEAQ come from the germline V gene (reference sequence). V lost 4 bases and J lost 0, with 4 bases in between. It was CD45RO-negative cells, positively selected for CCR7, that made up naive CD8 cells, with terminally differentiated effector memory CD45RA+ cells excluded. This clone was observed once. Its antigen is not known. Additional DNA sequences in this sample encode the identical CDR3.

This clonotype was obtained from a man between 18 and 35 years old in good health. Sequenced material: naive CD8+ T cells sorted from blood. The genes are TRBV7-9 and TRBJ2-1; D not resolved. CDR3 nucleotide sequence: TGTGCCAGCAGCTCCAGCTCCTACAATGAGCAGTTCTTC. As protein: CASSSSSYNEQFF. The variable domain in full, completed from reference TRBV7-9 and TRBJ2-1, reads DTGVSQNPRHKITKRGQNVTFRCDPISEHNRLYWYRQTLGQGPEFLTYFQNEAQLEKSRLLSDRFSAERPKGSFSTLEIQRTEQGDSAMYLCASSSSSYNEQFFGPGTRLTVL.